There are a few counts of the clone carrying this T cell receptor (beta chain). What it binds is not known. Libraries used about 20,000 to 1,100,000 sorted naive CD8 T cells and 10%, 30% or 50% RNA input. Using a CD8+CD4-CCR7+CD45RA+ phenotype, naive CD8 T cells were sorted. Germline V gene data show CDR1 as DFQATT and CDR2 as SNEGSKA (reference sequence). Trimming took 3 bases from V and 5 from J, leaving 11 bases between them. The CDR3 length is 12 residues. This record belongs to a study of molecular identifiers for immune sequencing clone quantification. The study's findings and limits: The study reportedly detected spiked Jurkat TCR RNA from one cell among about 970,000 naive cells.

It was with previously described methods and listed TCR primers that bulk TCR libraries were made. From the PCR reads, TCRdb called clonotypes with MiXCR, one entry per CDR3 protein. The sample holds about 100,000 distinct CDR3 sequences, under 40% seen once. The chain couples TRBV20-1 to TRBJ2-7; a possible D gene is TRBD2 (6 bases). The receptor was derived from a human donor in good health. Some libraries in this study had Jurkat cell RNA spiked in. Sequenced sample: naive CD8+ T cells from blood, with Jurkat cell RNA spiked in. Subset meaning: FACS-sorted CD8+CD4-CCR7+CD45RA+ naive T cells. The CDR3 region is CSASYGSDEQYF. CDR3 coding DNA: TGCAGTGCTAGTTACGGGAGTGACGAGCAGTACTTC.